This entry is about one T cell receptor beta chain. Its matching antigen is unknown. CDR1 is SGHNT and CDR2 is YYREEE in the germline V gene (reference sequence). The CDR3 totals 15 residues. Deletions cut 2 bases from V and 2 bases from J, with 11 bases between. Approximately 10 ml of fresh peripheral blood supplied the PBMCs. The entry originates in a study of T cells in Graves' hyperthyroidism and ophthalmopathy. Regarding the study as a whole: Ophthalmopathy was distinguished from stable hyperthyroidism by 13 V-J signatures.

From RNA transcripts, TCR beta CDR3 regions were amplified. Using the HTBI primer set, a first-round RT-PCR was run on the TCR CDR3. TCRdb independently ran MiXCR on the multiplex PCR reads; one entry per CDR3 protein. This table has some 350,000 distinct CDR3 sequences, 15% to 18% appearing once. The sequenced material came from blood. V usage is TRBV5-4 and J usage is TRBJ1-3, with D possibly matching TRBD1 (6 bases). The sequence came from a young woman with Graves' hyperthyroidism that later progressed to Graves' ophthalmopathy. The CDR3 is CASSLNWDTGNTIYF. CDR3 in DNA: TGTGCCAGCAGCTTAAATTGGGACACTGGAAACACCATATATTTT.